The 31 T cell receptor beta chains listed next were all sequenced from one sample in a study of blood T cell repertoires in COVID-19. TCRdb's table, derived via immunoSEQ multiplex PCR, lists solely in-frame clones and lacks some. The repertoire holds about 260,000 clones, with around 86% as singletons. The sequenced material came from peripheral blood. Every receptor here comes from a man aged 35-49 years who had recovered from COVID-19.

The chain joins TRBV4-3 to TRBJ2-7; D possibly corresponds to TRBD1 (6 bases). Trimming removed 4 bases from V and 2 bases from J, with 9 bases in between. Germline CDR1 is LGHNA and CDR2 is YSLEER. CDR3 length: 13 amino acids. The CDR3 DNA follows: TGCGCCAGCAGCCCAGACAGGACCTACGAGCAGTACTTC. Encoded protein: CASSPDRTYEQYF.

This clone was seen only a few times. The chain recombines TRBV7-9 with TRBJ2-1, with 12 bases lining up with TRBD1. Germline-derived CDR1 and CDR2 are SEHNR and FQNEAQ (reference sequence). The trim removed 5 bases at V and 8 bases at J, leaving 10 bases unmatched. This CDR3 region has 16 residues. CDR3 bases: TGTGCCAGCAGCAACCCCCGGGACAGGGGGCACGATGAGCAGTTCTTC. Encoded protein: CASSNPRDRGHDEQFF. Using reference TRBV7-9 and TRBJ2-1 for the parts outside the CDR3, the full variable domain is DTGVSQNPRHKITKRGQNVTFRCDPISEHNRLYWYRQTLGQGPEFLTYFQNEAQLEKSRLLSDRFSAERPKGSFSTLEIQRTEQGDSAMYLCASSNPRDRGHDEQFFGPGTRLTVL.

This rearrangement joins TRBV7-9 to TRBJ2-7, with a tentative D call TRBD1 (6 bases). Trimming shortened V by 5 bases and J by 3 bases, and 14 bases separated the two germline ends. The CDR3 runs to 14 residues. The germline V gene has CDR1 SEHNR and CDR2 FQNEAQ (reference sequence). CDR3 residues: CASSPRGGHYEQYF. The DNA for the CDR3 is TGTGCCAGCAGCCCCCGAGGGGGACACTACGAGCAGTACTTC.

The CDR3 is CASSPQGLDGNTIYF. CDR3 coding DNA: TGTGCCAGCTCACCACAGGGGCTAGATGGAAACACCATATATTTT. The rearrangement joins TRBV18 to TRBJ1-3; maybe TRBD1 (5 bases). V lost 1 base and J 3 bases, leaving 10 bases between the germline ends. The CDR3 extends over 15 amino acids. Germline assignment: CDR1 KGHSH and CDR2 LQKENI.

CDR3 protein: CAISATGTGFEAFF. The DNA for the CDR3 is TGTGCCATCAGTGCTACCGGGACAGGATTCGAAGCTTTCTTT. This sequence joins TRBV10-3 and TRBJ1-1; TRBD1 matches at 8 bases. This CDR3 is 14 amino acids long. Germline values: CDR1 ENHRY, CDR2 SYGVKD. Unmatched junction bases numbered 9, after V lost 4 bases and J lost 8 bases.

The chain employs TRBV5-4 and TRBJ2-1; 11 bases are shared with TRBD2. The germline gives CDR1 SGHNT, CDR2 YYREEE (reference sequence). This CDR3 region has 15 residues. V shed 1 base, J shed 3 bases, and the junction held 0 bases outside the gene matches. The CDR3 region is CASSLTSGSYNEQFF. CDR3 sequence (DNA): TGTGCCAGCAGCTTGACTAGCGGGAGCTACAATGAGCAGTTCTTC.

CDR3 DNA: TGTGCCAGCAGCCCTTCGATACTAGCGGGCCCATTCTACGAGCAGTACTTC. Translated: CASSPSILAGPFYEQYF. This chain links TRBV14 with TRBJ2-7; 9 bases are a match to TRBD2. V shed 4 bases and J 3 bases; nucleotides not matched to a gene: 13. This CDR3 is 17 amino acids long. From germline, CDR1 is SGHDN and CDR2 FVKESK.

At least ten counts were recorded for this clone. The chain uses TRBV12-5 and TRBJ2-7; 10 bases fit TRBD2. Germline values: CDR1 LGHNT, CDR2 FRNRAP. This CDR3 spans 16 amino acids. V shed 1 base and J 5 bases; nucleotides not matched to a gene: 8. The CDR3 region has the DNA TGTGCTAGTGGTTTGGAGGCTAGCGGGAGTAAACACGAGCAGTACTTC. Its protein is CASGLEASGSKHEQYF.

The chain joins TRBV7-9 to TRBJ2-3; D unresolved. Germline CDR1 is SEHNR and CDR2 is FQNEAQ (reference sequence). There are 15 residues in the CDR3. V lost 1 base to trimming and J lost 5 bases, with 13 bases between them. In DNA, the CDR3 is TGTGCCAGCAGCTTAGACCCGTTCTACCGAGATACGCAGTATTTT. Its protein product is CASSLDPFYRDTQYF.

V gene TRBV4-1 combines with J gene TRBJ2-7; a weak D match, TRBD2 (5 bases). Germline CDR1 reads MGHRA; CDR2 reads YSYEKL. The CDR3 spans 16 residues. V dropped 2 bases and J dropped 5 bases, with 19 bases sitting between them. CDR3: CASSQPSSGRRHEQYF. In DNA form, the CDR3 reads TGCGCCAGCAGCCAACCCTCCAGTGGGAGACGGCACGAGCAGTACTTC.

This clone was detected only once. This chain joins TRBV19 and TRBJ2-1; TRBD2 matches at 9 bases. V lost 1 base, J lost 6 bases, and 7 bases stayed unmatched. CDR1 LNHDA and CDR2 SQIVND come from the germline V gene (reference sequence). CDR3 length: 16 residues. In nucleotides, the CDR3 is TGTGCCAGTAGTATAGCCACGGGACTAGCATCCAATGAGCAGTTCTTC. Residues: CASSIATGLASNEQFF.

J is TRBJ1-2 and V is TRBV9; D possibly corresponds to TRBD1 (5 bases). The CDR3 is 14 amino acids. The V gene lost 0 bases and the J gene lost 8 bases, with 14 bases spanning the gap. Germline CDR1 and CDR2: SGDLS and YYNGEE. The DNA for the CDR3 is TGTGCCAGCAGCGTAGAATTCGGGGGTATGGGCTACACCTTC. It codes for CASSVEFGGMGYTF. Supplemented by reference TRBV9 and TRBJ1-2, the full variable domain reads DSGVTQTPKHLITATGQRVTLRCSPRSGDLSVYWYQQSLDQGLQFLIQYYNGEERAKGNILERFSAQQFPDLHSELNLSSLELGDSALYFCASSVEFGGMGYTFGSGTRLTVV.

V usage is TRBV19 and J usage is TRBJ1-5; no clear D. Trimming shortened V by 4 bases and J by 4 bases, and 20 bases separated the two germline ends. The CDR3 spans 17 residues. Germline V CDR1 and CDR2: LNHDA, SQIVND (reference sequence). The DNA for the CDR3 is TGTGCCAGTAGTAACTTCCGCGCGGGGATGGGGAATCAGCCCCAGCATTTT. It yields the protein CASSNFRAGMGNQPQHF.

The chain combines TRBV5-6 with TRBJ2-5; 12 bases line up with TRBD2. The germline V gene encodes CDR1 SGHDT and CDR2 YYEEEE. The CDR3 extends over 15 amino acids. The V and J ends lost 0 bases and 4 bases, in that order; junction bases with no gene match: 1. This chain's CDR3 is CASSLVLAGGETQYF. For the CDR3, the DNA is TGTGCCAGCAGCTTGGTACTAGCGGGAGGAGAGACCCAGTACTTC.

The chain's CDR3 is CASSDVTWSSGNTIYF. In DNA, the CDR3 is TGTGCCAGCAGCGATGTTACCTGGAGCTCTGGAAACACCATATATTTT. This chain uses TRBV7-9 with TRBJ1-3; D unclear. CDR3 length equals 16 residues. In germline, CDR1 is SEHNR, CDR2 FQNEAQ (reference sequence). V lost 5 bases to trimming and J lost 0 bases, with 14 bases between them.

The chain combines TRBV24-1 with TRBJ2-1; D gene uncertain. V shed 3 bases and J shed 8 bases, with 10 bases lying between them. There are 13 residues in the CDR3. CDR1 is KGHDR, CDR2 SFDVKD, per germline. The CDR3 nucleotides read TGTGCCACCAGTGATACTCTTAGAGATGAGCAGTTCTTC. It yields the protein CATSDTLRDEQFF.

The V gene is TRBV6-2 or TRBV6-3, the J gene TRBJ2-1; D may be TRBD2 (7 bases). Germline V gives CDR1 MNHEY, CDR2 SVGEGT. CDR3 length: 16 amino acids. V lost 0 bases and J 3 bases, leaving 12 bases between the germline ends. CDR3 in amino acids: CASSYSRGGSYNEQFF. CDR3 DNA: TGTGCCAGCAGTTACTCGAGGGGGGGGAGCTACAATGAGCAGTTCTTC.

The genes are TRBV4-3 and TRBJ2-7, with a possible D match to TRBD2 (7 bases). Germline CDR1 reads LGHNA; CDR2 reads YSLEER. The CDR3 consists of 15 residues. V lost 0 bases and J lost 6, with 15 bases in between. The CDR3 region is CASSQDWRGQLEQYF. The CDR3 DNA reads TGCGCCAGCAGCCAAGATTGGCGGGGGCAGCTCGAGCAGTACTTC.

The chain links TRBV4-2 to TRBJ2-4; TRBD2 matches at 14 bases. Trimming cost V 0 bases and J 2 bases; bases outside gene matches: 12. This CDR3 comprises 21 residues. CDR1 is LGHNA, CDR2 YNFKEQ, per germline. The CDR3 DNA reads TGTGCCAGCAGCCAAGATGGAGGACTAGCGGGAGGAGGGACCACCAAAAACATTCAGTACTTC. Its protein is CASSQDGGLAGGGTTKNIQYF.

With regard to this clone: One junction end does not reproduce the germline sequence, and a read error may be involved. This chain joins TRBV7-2 and TRBJ2-3; the match to TRBD2 covers 9 bases. The CDR3 contains 12 residues. Germline-derived CDR1 and CDR2 are SGHTA and FQGNSA. CDR3 coding DNA: TGTGCCAGCAGCAAGCCTAGCGGGGCCGCCCACTTT. Encoded protein: CASSKPSGAAHF. Complete variable domain (other parts from reference TRBV7-2 and TRBJ2-3): GAGVSQSPSNKVTEKGKDVELRCDPISGHTALYWYRQSLGQGLEFLIYFQGNSAPDKSGLPSDRFSAERTGGSVSTLTIQRTQQEDSAVYLCASSKPSGAAHFGPGTRLTVL.

A single count supports this clone. The chain has TRBV18 and TRBJ1-6, with D maybe TRBD1 (6 bases). The germline V gene encodes CDR1 KGHSH and CDR2 LQKENI. This CDR3 region has 16 residues. Trimming took 4 bases from V and 9 from J, leaving 19 bases between them. The CDR3 sequence: CASSRGTIGDSSPLHF. In nucleotides, the CDR3 is TGTGCCAGCTCACGAGGGACAATAGGCGATTCTTCACCCCTCCACTTT.

This chain links TRBV19 with TRBJ2-7, with 12 bases that match TRBD1. Germline V gives CDR1 LNHDA, CDR2 SQIVND (reference sequence). The CDR3 has 14 residues. V gave up 3 bases and J gave up 6 bases; unmatched junction bases: 3. The CDR3: CASSMGQGAVEQYF. The CDR3 region has the DNA TGTGCCAGTAGTATGGGACAGGGGGCGGTCGAGCAGTACTTC.

The chain recombines TRBV2 with TRBJ1-1; D call uncertain. The V gene lost 4 bases and the J gene lost 4 bases, with 7 bases spanning the gap. The CDR3 loop spans 12 amino acids. In germline, CDR1 is SNHLY, CDR2 FYNNEI. The CDR3 nucleotides read TGTGCCAGCAGTGGAGCTCTCACTGAAGCTTTCTTT. It is translated as CASSGALTEAFF.

This clone showed up just once. The chain recombines TRBV5-5 with TRBJ2-7, with D perhaps matching TRBD2 (5 bases). V lost 4 bases, J lost 8 bases, and 13 bases lay in between. Germline CDR1 and CDR2: SGHKS and YYEKEE (reference sequence). The CDR3 runs 12 residues. CDR3 bases: TGTGCCAGCAGCCCGTATAGCGCGCAGCAGTACTTC. Its protein product is CASSPYSAQQYF.

The chain joins TRBV19 to TRBJ2-3; D may be TRBD2 (6 bases). The CDR3 runs to 18 residues. Germline V gene sequence: CDR1 LNHDA, CDR2 SQIVND (reference sequence). Trimming removed 3 bases from V and 4 bases from J, with 23 bases in between. The CDR3 DNA reads as TGTGCCAGTAGTATCGCCTACTGGGGCGGGAAAGGCCCAGATACGCAGTATTTT. Protein product: CASSIAYWGGKGPDTQYF.

This clone was observed many times. This chain links TRBV3-1 (or the pseudogene TRBV3-2) with TRBJ2-1; 12 positions match TRBD2. Trimming cost V 4 bases and J 5 bases; bases outside gene matches: 6. CDR1 LGHDT and CDR2 YNNKEL come from the germline V gene (reference sequence). The CDR3 loop spans 16 amino acids. The CDR3 reads CASSRTSGGLHNEQFF. The DNA of the CDR3 is TGTGCCAGCAGCCGAACTAGCGGGGGGCTCCACAATGAGCAGTTCTTC.

The rearrangement uses TRBV7-2 and TRBJ2-1, with a possible D match to TRBD2 (5 bases). CDR1 and CDR2 (germline): SGHTA, FQGNSA. Trimming left V 5 bases short and J 3 bases short, with 20 bases between. This CDR3 region has 17 residues. In DNA, the CDR3 is TGTGCCAGCAGCATATCGCCGGGAACCCTCAGCTACAATGAGCAGTTCTTC. Translation gives CASSISPGTLSYNEQFF. The full variable domain, its missing parts supplied by reference TRBV7-2 and TRBJ2-1, is GAGVSQSPSNKVTEKGKDVELRCDPISGHTALYWYRQSLGQGLEFLIYFQGNSAPDKSGLPSDRFSAERTGGSVSTLTIQRTQQEDSAVYLCASSISPGTLSYNEQFFGPGTRLTVL.

The rearrangement joins TRBV2 to TRBJ1-5; 11 bases fit TRBD1. V was clipped by 6 bases and J by 4 bases; unmatched bases: 2. The CDR3 runs 14 residues. CDR1 is SNHLY and CDR2 is FYNNEI in the germline V gene. In DNA form, the CDR3 reads TGTGCCAGCAGCGGGGACAGGGGGAATCAGCCCCAGCATTTT. It translates to CASSGDRGNQPQHF.

This clone appeared a few times. The genes are TRBV7-9 and TRBJ1-6; D possibly corresponds to TRBD1 (5 bases). Germline V gives CDR1 SEHNR, CDR2 FQNEAQ (reference sequence). The CDR3 sequence is 14 residues long. Trimming left V 5 bases short and J 10 bases short, with 15 bases between. The CDR3 nucleotides read TGTGCCAGCAGCATAGATGGGGGGAGCTCACCCCTCCACTTT. As protein: CASSIDGGSSPLHF.

This clone was counted a few times. V gene TRBV2 combines with J gene TRBJ2-3; 7 bases fit TRBD2. With 4 bases clipped from V and 5 bases from J, the junction kept 6 bases outside the gene matches. Germline V CDR1 and CDR2: SNHLY, FYNNEI. This CDR3 contains 14 residues. CDR3 loop: CASSGREGIDTQYF. The CDR3 DNA sequence: TGTGCCAGCAGTGGAAGGGAGGGGATAGATACGCAGTATTTT. The full variable domain, with the rest looked up from reference TRBV2 and TRBJ2-3, is EPEVTQTPSHQVTQMGQEVILRCVPISNHLYFYWYRQILGQKVEFLVSFYNNEISEKSEIFDDQFSVERPDGSNFTLKIRSTKLEDSAMYFCASSGREGIDTQYFGPGTRLTVL.

V usage is TRBV5-1 and J usage is TRBJ2-3; the match to TRBD1 covers 8 bases. The germline V gene encodes CDR1 SGHRS and CDR2 YFSETQ. This CDR3 contains 14 residues. V was pared by 5 bases and J by 4 bases, with 6 bases of the junction left unmatched. CDR3 sequence reads: CASRYDRGSDTQYF. CDR3 coding DNA: TGCGCCAGCAGATACGACAGGGGATCAGATACGCAGTATTTT.